The clone carrying this TCR beta chain was observed once. The antigen is unknown. One junction end disagrees with the germline gene, perhaps due to a read error. The germline CDR1 and CDR2 sequences are SGDLS and YYNGEE. The CDR3 is 15 residues long. The sample belongs to a study of cytomegalovirus exposure and HLA in healthy donors. Background on the study: Unique TCRs from HLA-typed donors, 85 million to 100 million of them, were held in an early data release. Study findings and constraints: Relative to equally common others, HLA-associated TCR beta chains showed greater clonal expansion in a later analysis. Later analysis demonstrated an association between a missense DCLRE1C variant and TCR beta V- and J-gene trimming.

Amplification used 60 Vbeta primers and 13 Jbeta primers. Data came from immunoSEQ multiplex PCR; TCRdb stores just in-frame clones and leaves some out. The table includes 90,000 to 95,000 clones, around 80% detected once. The V gene is TRBV9, the J gene TRBJ1-5; 8 positions agree with TRBD1. The clonotype originates from a man in his late teens or twenties in good health and CMV-seronegative. Specimen: PBMCs. CDR3 loop: CASNVGQGANQPQHF. The CDR3 coding sequence is TGTGCCAGCAACGTAGGACAGGGAGCCAATCAGCCCCAGCATTTT.